Below are 26 T cell receptor beta chains sequenced from a single sample in a study of CD8 T cells in ankylosing spondylitis. These receptors are not linked to any known antigen. Overall study results and limits: A motif in TCR beta, a set of under 10 highly homologous variants, appeared characteristic of ankylosing spondylitis blood.

TCRdb reprocessed the 5' RACE reads via MiXCR and lists one record per CDR3 protein. Here the sample spans some 85,000 distinct CDR3 sequences, about 8.3% being singletons. Sample: blood, either unsorted or a sorted T cell fraction (not recorded which). These receptor sequences come from a male donor with ankylosing spondylitis.

In this sample, this clonotype turned up a few times. J is TRBJ2-2 and V is TRBV6-5; tentatively, D is TRBD2 (6 bases). This CDR3 has 15 amino acids. V was clipped by 0 bases and J by 5 bases, with 10 bases between them. Germline V gives CDR1 MNHEY, CDR2 SVGAGI. The CDR3 region has the DNA TGTGCCAGCAGTTACTCCGGGACTGGGACCGGGGAGCTGTTTTTT. This codes for CASSYSGTGTGELFF.

The table lists this clonotype with many counts. The J gene is TRBJ2-3, the V gene TRBV27, with D tentatively TRBD1 (5 bases). V was pared by 0 bases and J by 1 base, with 11 bases between. The CDR3 covers 16 residues. The germline V gene encodes CDR1 MNHEY and CDR2 SMNVEV (reference sequence). CDR3 sequence reads: CASSLSPGLGTDTQYF. The CDR3 DNA sequence: TGTGCCAGCAGTTTATCCCCAGGGCTAGGCACAGATACGCAGTATTTT.

This clonotype was recorded a few times. The rearrangement joins TRBV2 to TRBJ2-1; 8 bases are a match to TRBD2. The CDR3 sequence is 13 residues long. V dropped 5 bases and J dropped 8; count of bases not matched to a gene: 5. Germline V CDR1 and CDR2: SNHLY, FYNNEI. CDR3 DNA sequence: TGTGCCAGCAGTACCGGGAGGGCCTATGAGCAGTTCTTC. This gives the protein CASSTGRAYEQFF. The full variable domain, completed using reference TRBV2 and TRBJ2-1, is EPEVTQTPSHQVTQMGQEVILRCVPISNHLYFYWYRQILGQKVEFLVSFYNNEISEKSEIFDDQFSVERPDGSNFTLKIRSTKLEDSAMYFCASSTGRAYEQFFGPGTRLTVL.

This clonotype has just a few counts. J is TRBJ2-1 and V is TRBV28; TRBD2 aligns across 9 bases. Per germline, CDR1 MDHEN and CDR2 SYDVKM. The ends lost 3 bases at V and 0 bases at J; junction bases unmatched: 12. The CDR3 loop spans 19 amino acids. The DNA for the CDR3 is TGTGCCAGCAGTTTCCCGCGGGAGGGCCTAATGAGCTCCTACAATGAGCAGTTCTTC. It is translated as CASSFPREGLMSSYNEQFF.

This clonotype was observed a handful of times. This rearrangement joins TRBV7-9 to TRBJ2-1; 11 nucleotides match TRBD2. This CDR3 spans 15 amino acids. Per germline, CDR1 SEHNR and CDR2 FQNEAQ (reference sequence). V shed 5 bases, J shed 3 bases, and the junction held 3 bases outside the gene matches. The CDR3 is CASSLTSGGYNEQFF. CDR3 bases: TGTGCCAGCAGCCTAACTAGCGGGGGCTACAATGAGCAGTTCTTC.

This clonotype was observed many times. The chain carries TRBV13 and TRBJ2-2; 12 bases align to TRBD2. Germline V gene sequence: CDR1 PRHDT, CDR2 FYEKMQ (reference sequence). J was trimmed by 6 bases and V by 7 bases; bases with no gene match: 9. The CDR3 extends over 16 amino acids. The CDR3 reads CASTYPSGRDAGELFF. Written as DNA, the CDR3 is TGTGCCAGCACCTACCCTAGCGGGAGGGACGCCGGGGAGCTGTTTTTT.

This clonotype was seen many times. The chain recombines TRBV2 with TRBJ2-2; TRBD2 matches at 10 bases. The CDR3 sequence is 14 residues long. The V and J ends lost 3 bases and 6 bases, in that order; junction bases with no gene match: 1. Germline V CDR1 and CDR2: SNHLY, FYNNEI. The CDR3 protein is CASSEGTSAGELFF. CDR3 nucleotides: TGTGCCAGCAGTGAGGGGACTAGCGCCGGGGAGCTGTTTTTT.

There are many counts of this clonotype. V usage is TRBV12-3 or TRBV12-4 and J usage is TRBJ1-1; 7 bases align to TRBD1. The CDR3 sequence is 14 residues long. V shed 5 bases and J 0 bases; nucleotides not matched to a gene: 3. The CDR3 bases are TGTGCCAGCAGTCTAACAGGGGTGAACACTGAAGCTTTCTTT. Translating it yields CASSLTGVNTEAFF.

This clonotype was recorded many times. The chain couples TRBV27 to TRBJ2-1, with D possibly being TRBD1 or TRBD2 (6 bases each). The CDR3 length is 16 residues. CDR1 and CDR2 (germline): MNHEY, SMNVEV (reference sequence). V was pared by 3 bases and J by 2 bases, with 14 bases between. DNA for the CDR3: TGTGCCAGCAGTTTTCGGAGGGGGGAGACCTACAATGAGCAGTTCTTC. Encoded protein: CASSFRRGETYNEQFF.

This clonotype was counted between two and nine times. The rearrangement uses TRBV30 and TRBJ1-1, with unresolved D. With 6 bases removed from V and 0 bases from J, the gap between germline ends came to 11 bases. Germline V gene data show CDR1 as GTSNPN and CDR2 as SVGIG (reference sequence). This CDR3 is 13 amino acids long. The CDR3 loop is CACNPEMNTEAFF. The CDR3 DNA is TGTGCCTGCAATCCCGAGATGAACACTGAAGCTTTCTTT. The variable domain in full, with the rest retrieved from reference TRBV30 and TRBJ1-1, is SQTIHQWPATLVQPVGSPLSLECTVEGTSNPNLYWYRQAAGRGLQLLFYSVGIGQISSEVPQNLSASRPQDRQFILSSKKLLLSDSGFYLCACNPEMNTEAFFGQGTRLTVV.

At least ten counts were recorded for this clonotype. The genes are TRBV5-1 and TRBJ2-3; 12 nucleotides match TRBD1. The ends lost 0 bases at V and 4 bases at J; junction bases unmatched: 3. Per the germline V gene, CDR1 is SGHRS and CDR2 is YFSETQ. The CDR3 is 16 amino acids. CDR3 in DNA: TGCGCCAGCAGCTTGGAGGGACAGGGGGCAGCAGATACGCAGTATTTT. It is translated as CASSLEGQGAADTQYF.

At least ten counts were recorded for this clonotype. The chain carries TRBV27 and TRBJ1-5; 8 nucleotides agree with TRBD1. The CDR3 has 15 residues. J gave up 0 bases and V 2 bases, and 0 bases lay outside the gene matches. Germline V lookup: CDR1 MNHEY, CDR2 SMNVEV (reference sequence). DNA of the CDR3: TGTGCCAGCAGTTTAGACAGGGGTAGCAATCAGCCCCAGCATTTT. Protein product: CASSLDRGSNQPQHF.

This clonotype was observed at least ten times. This chain uses TRBV7-9 with TRBJ2-6; D not resolved. Germline loops: CDR1 SEHNR, CDR2 FQNEAQ (reference sequence). The ends were cut back, 2 bases at V and 1 base at J, with 6 bases in the middle. The CDR3 contains 15 residues. CDR3 region: CASSLRVSGANVLTF. The CDR3 nucleotides are TGTGCCAGCAGCTTACGGGTATCTGGGGCCAACGTCCTGACTTTC.

The sample holds a few counts of this clonotype. The rearrangement uses TRBV7-7 and TRBJ2-1; 9 nucleotides line up with TRBD2. Germline trimming cut 2 bases from V and 7 bases from J; bases unmatched to any gene: 9. This CDR3 has 16 residues. Germline CDR1 SSHAT, CDR2 FNYEAQ (reference sequence). The CDR3 loop reads CASSLSGGTSRNEQFF. The DNA of the CDR3 is TGTGCCAGCAGCTTAAGCGGGGGGACTTCAAGGAATGAGCAGTTCTTC.

This clonotype was counted many times. This chain links TRBV7-8 with TRBJ2-5, with 9 positions matching TRBD2. Germline V lookup: CDR1 SGHVS, CDR2 FQNEAQ. This CDR3 is 15 amino acids long. V trimming: 1 base; J trimming: 4 bases; junction bases outside the gene matches: 4. The CDR3 is CASSLVAGVVETQYF. Here the CDR3 DNA reads TGTGCCAGCAGCTTAGTAGCGGGAGTTGTAGAGACCCAGTACTTC.

This clonotype was picked up many times. This chain connects TRBV20-1 to TRBJ2-2, with 10 positions matching TRBD1. Germline V gene data show CDR1 as DFQATT and CDR2 as SNEGSKA (reference sequence). Unmatched junction bases numbered 9, after V lost 2 bases and J lost 6 bases. This CDR3 spans 16 amino acids. The CDR3 region is CSARSGQGQGSGELFF. The CDR3 nucleotides read TGCAGTGCTAGATCGGGACAGGGGCAAGGTTCCGGGGAGCTGTTTTTT.

V gene TRBV5-1 combines with J gene TRBJ1-4; 7 nucleotides agree with TRBD1. The CDR3 is made up of 15 amino acids. From germline, CDR1 is SGHRS and CDR2 YFSETQ. The V and J ends lost 3 bases and 5 bases, in that order; junction bases with no gene match: 7. The CDR3 reads CASSWWGQSNEKLFF. As DNA, the CDR3 is TGCGCCAGCAGCTGGTGGGGACAGTCGAATGAAAAACTGTTTTTT.

This clonotype was seen more than once but under ten times. Written as DNA, the CDR3 is TGTGCCAGCACCCCGCAGGGGGGGCGGGAGCAGTACTTC. Protein: CASTPQGGREQYF. The rearrangement joins TRBV27 to TRBJ2-7, with D perhaps TRBD1 or TRBD2 (7 bases each). CDR3 size: 13 residues. V lost 7 bases to trimming and J lost 7 bases, with 17 bases between them. Germline lookup yields CDR1 MNHEY and CDR2 SMNVEV (reference sequence).

The rearrangement uses TRBV29-1 and TRBJ2-7; 10 bases are shared with TRBD2. CDR3 size: 12 residues. Germline V lookup: CDR1 SQVTM, CDR2 ANQGSEA. V was clipped by 7 bases and J by 4 bases; unmatched bases: 4. The CDR3 sequence is CSAGTSDYEQYF. CDR3 DNA sequence: TGCAGCGCCGGGACTAGCGATTACGAGCAGTACTTC.

This clonotype has only a few counts. The V call is TRBV30, the J call TRBJ2-5; either TRBD1 or TRBD2 may fit D (5 bases each). Deletions cut 2 bases from V and 5 bases from J, with 9 bases between. The CDR3 covers 12 residues. Germline V CDR1 and CDR2: GTSNPN, SVGIG (reference sequence). The CDR3 DNA follows: TGTGCCTGGAGTAGAGGGGTCGAGACCCAGTACTTC. Translating gives CAWSRGVETQYF.

The table lists this clonotype with a few counts. CDR3 DNA sequence: TGTGCCAGCAGTGCCATCACAGGGTCTCGATACAATGAGCAGTTCTTC. Its translation: CASSAITGSRYNEQFF. The J gene is TRBJ2-1, the V gene TRBV2; a weak D match, TRBD1 (6 bases). V lost 4 bases to trimming and J lost 4 bases, with 17 bases between them. The CDR3 consists of 16 residues. CDR1 SNHLY and CDR2 FYNNEI come from the germline V gene.

The table lists this clonotype with a few counts. The rearrangement uses TRBV7-9 and TRBJ2-5; 8 nucleotides match TRBD1. Unmatched junction bases numbered 3, after V lost 4 bases and J lost 5 bases. CDR1 is SEHNR, CDR2 FQNEAQ, per germline (reference sequence). The CDR3 has 13 amino acids. The CDR3 loop reads CASSWTGRETQYF. The CDR3 DNA sequence: TGTGCCAGCAGCTGGACAGGGAGGGAGACCCAGTACTTC.

This clonotype was seen ten or more times. The chain couples TRBV7-9 to TRBJ1-1; 8 bases are shared with TRBD1. The V gene's germline CDR1 is SEHNR and CDR2 FQNEAQ (reference sequence). V gave up 10 bases and J gave up 5 bases; unmatched junction bases: 18. CDR3 length: 16 amino acids. CDR3 loop: CATRATGDRIQTEAFF. The DNA for the CDR3 is TGTGCCACCCGGGCGACAGGGGACCGGATCCAAACTGAAGCTTTCTTT.

The chain has TRBV2 and TRBJ2-7, with TRBD2 as a possible D gene (5 bases). Germline assignment: CDR1 SNHLY and CDR2 FYNNEI. The CDR3 runs 13 residues. V was trimmed by 6 bases and J by 2 bases, leaving 11 bases between them. CDR3 nucleotide sequence: TGTGCCAGCAGGGCGGAGGTACCCTACGAGCAGTACGTC. The encoded protein is CASRAEVPYEQYV.

This clonotype was counted many times. The rearrangement joins TRBV24-1 to TRBJ2-1; a weak D match, TRBD1 (5 bases). V was trimmed by 3 bases and J by 8 bases, leaving 13 bases between them. This CDR3 region has 14 residues. Germline CDR1 reads KGHDR; CDR2 reads SFDVKD. The CDR3 protein is CATSDPIDSHEQFF. The CDR3, as DNA: TGTGCCACCAGTGATCCCATTGACAGCCATGAGCAGTTCTTC.

This clonotype was counted ten times or more. This chain connects TRBV12-3 or TRBV12-4 to TRBJ2-1; TRBD1 aligns across 8 bases. Losses at the gene ends were 4 bases for V and 2 bases for J; bases not matched to a gene: 7. This CDR3 has 16 amino acids. DNA for the CDR3: TGTGCCAGCAGTTACCCAGGGGGCAGGCCCTACAATGAGCAGTTCTTC. Protein: CASSYPGGRPYNEQFF.